These 30 T cell receptor beta chains were sequenced from one sample in a study of blood T cell repertoires in COVID-19. Sequencing was performed with immunoSEQ multiplex PCR; in TCRdb, only in-frame clones are kept and a portion is missing. The sample yields over 200,000 clones, under 85% seen once. Sequencing was done on a sample of PBMCs or T cells enriched from blood (not recorded which). The receptors come from a man in his 60s who had recovered from COVID-19.

This chain connects TRBV15 to TRBJ2-7; 7 bases line up with TRBD1. CDR3 size: 17 residues. V gave up 0 bases and J gave up 5 bases; unmatched junction bases: 13. The germline V gene encodes CDR1 LNHNV and CDR2 YYDKDF (reference sequence). CDR3 in DNA: TGTGCCACCAGCAGAGATCTGATTACGAGACAGGGTGACGAGCAGTACTTC. Translated: CATSRDLITRQGDEQYF.

DNA of the CDR3: TGTGCCAGCAGCTTGGGCGATCGGGTCTCTGGAAACACCATATATTTT. As protein: CASSLGDRVSGNTIYF. The chain couples TRBV5-4 to TRBJ1-3; no firm D call. The germline gives CDR1 SGHNT, CDR2 YYREEE (reference sequence). CDR3 size: 16 residues. Deletions cut 0 bases from V and 0 bases from J, with 10 bases between.

The rearrangement joins TRBV7-9 to TRBJ2-3; perhaps TRBD1 as D (5 bases). In germline, CDR1 is SEHNR, CDR2 FQNEAQ (reference sequence). V lost 1 base to trimming and J lost 0 bases, with 11 bases between them. This CDR3 has 16 residues. In nucleotides, the CDR3 is TGTGCCAGCAGCTTAGGCCAGGGTGACAGCACAGATACGCAGTATTTT. Translating it yields CASSLGQGDSTDTQYF.

J is TRBJ1-2 and V is TRBV7-2, with D perhaps TRBD1 (5 bases). This CDR3 contains 14 residues. V lost 3 bases, J lost 8 bases, and 16 bases lay in between. The germline V gene has CDR1 SGHTA and CDR2 FQGNSA. This CDR3 reads CASSFGGEGGGYTF. In DNA form, the CDR3 reads TGTGCCAGCAGCTTCGGAGGGGAAGGAGGCGGCTACACCTTC.

V usage is TRBV7-9 and J usage is TRBJ2-5; 7 positions agree with TRBD1. J lost 4 bases, V lost 2 bases, and 4 bases had no gene match. CDR1 SEHNR and CDR2 FQNEAQ come from the germline V gene (reference sequence). The CDR3 loop spans 14 amino acids. The CDR3 nucleotides are TGTGCCAGCAGCTTAACAGGGGTGGGAGAGACCCAGTACTTC. Translating it yields CASSLTGVGETQYF.

Comments on this clone: The identical CDR3 is also encoded by other nucleotide sequences in the sample. V usage is TRBV10-3 and J usage is TRBJ2-7; D is possibly TRBD1 (5 bases). Trimming pared 9 bases from V and 3 bases from J, leaving 12 bases between. The CDR3 covers 12 residues. Germline V gene data show CDR1 as ENHRY and CDR2 as SYGVKD. The CDR3 DNA is TGTGCCATAGGACAAGCAGGCTACGAGCAGTACTTC. Protein: CAIGQAGYEQYF.

The gene calls are TRBV12-3 or TRBV12-4 and TRBJ1-5; no clear D. Trimming left V 3 bases short and J 6 bases short, with 6 bases between. The CDR3 is 12 amino acids. The CDR3 DNA is TGTGCCAGCAGTTTTCTCGGTCAGCCCCAGCATTTT. Translated: CASSFLGQPQHF.

The chain uses TRBV7-2 and TRBJ1-3, with TRBD1 identical over 7 bases. With 5 bases clipped from V and 4 bases from J, the junction kept 8 bases outside the gene matches. Germline assignment: CDR1 SGHTA and CDR2 FQGNSA. This CDR3 comprises 15 residues. CDR3 DNA: TGTGCCAGCAGCCGGGACAGCGCGGGAGGAAACACCATATATTTT. Translated: CASSRDSAGGNTIYF.

Only one count was recorded for this clone. The genes are TRBV6-5 and TRBJ1-6; TRBD1 might be the D (6 bases). This CDR3 contains 13 residues. In germline, CDR1 is MNHEY, CDR2 SVGAGI. Deletions cut 6 bases from V and 5 bases from J, with 8 bases between. CDR3 region: CASRTGNNSPLHF. The CDR3 DNA sequence: TGTGCCAGCAGAACAGGGAATAATTCACCCCTCCACTTT.

This chain uses TRBV18 with TRBJ1-5, with TRBD1 matching over 7 bases. There are 15 residues in the CDR3. The V and J ends lost 2 bases and 6 bases, in that order; junction bases with no gene match: 7. CDR1 is KGHSH, CDR2 LQKENI, per germline. The chain's CDR3 is CASSPLQGSGQPQHF. The CDR3 DNA reads as TGTGCCAGCTCACCATTACAGGGGTCGGGTCAGCCCCAGCATTTT.

This chain joins TRBV7-9 and TRBJ2-1; 11 bases are shared with TRBD1. CDR1 and CDR2 from the germline V gene are SEHNR and FQNEAQ (reference sequence). CDR3 length: 15 amino acids. Unmatched junction bases numbered 6, after V lost 5 bases and J lost 6 bases. As DNA, the CDR3 is TGTGCCAGCAGCACCGGGACAGGGGGTATCAATGAGCAGTTCTTC. Residues: CASSTGTGGINEQFF.

The chain links TRBV4-2 to TRBJ2-3; D ambiguous. The CDR3 totals 14 residues. V dropped 0 bases and J dropped 2 bases, with 6 bases sitting between them. CDR1 and CDR2 (germline): LGHNA, YNFKEQ. The CDR3 bases are TGTGCCAGCAGCCAAGACTACTCCACAGATACGCAGTATTTT. Amino acids: CASSQDYSTDTQYF.

The chain carries TRBV2 and TRBJ1-2; 7 nucleotides align to TRBD1. This CDR3 spans 14 amino acids. V trimming: 7 bases; J trimming: 5 bases; junction bases outside the gene matches: 10. Germline CDR1 reads SNHLY; CDR2 reads FYNNEI. CDR3 nucleotides: TGTGCCAGCAACCCAGACAGGGTTCAATATGGCTACACCTTC. Protein: CASNPDRVQYGYTF.

The V and J genes are TRBV18 and TRBJ1-3, with D maybe TRBD1 (5 bases). This CDR3 has 14 amino acids. Germline CDR1 reads KGHSH; CDR2 reads LQKENI. V lost 3 bases to trimming and J lost 3 bases, with 9 bases between them. CDR3 DNA sequence: TGTGCCAGCTCACCGGAAGGGGTTGGAAACACCATATATTTT. This gives the protein CASSPEGVGNTIYF.

The gene calls are TRBV11-3 and TRBJ1-1; D unclear. With 5 bases removed from V and 4 bases from J, the gap between germline ends came to 11 bases. Germline V lookup: CDR1 SGHNT, CDR2 YENEEA. This CDR3 spans 13 amino acids. CDR3 loop: CASSPSPGTEAFF. The DNA of the CDR3 is TGTGCCAGCAGCCCCTCCCCGGGCACTGAAGCTTTCTTT.

The chain has TRBV5-4 and TRBJ2-2; 7 bases are shared with TRBD1. This CDR3 is built from 17 residues. Trimming took 0 bases from V and 5 from J; bases not matched to a gene: 10. Germline V CDR1 and CDR2: SGHNT, YYREEE (reference sequence). As DNA, the CDR3 is TGTGCCAGCAGCTTGGGGAGAACAGGGGATGGGACCGGGGAGCTGTTTTTT. Residues: CASSLGRTGDGTGELFF.

The genes are TRBV5-5 and TRBJ1-5; TRBD1 aligns across 9 bases. CDR3 length: 17 residues. Per germline, CDR1 SGHKS and CDR2 YYEKEE (reference sequence). V was pared by 4 bases and J by 0 bases, with 8 bases of the junction left unmatched. CDR3 loop: CASSADRGAYSNQPQHF. The CDR3 DNA follows: TGTGCCAGCAGCGCGGACAGGGGCGCATATAGCAATCAGCCCCAGCATTTT.

V gene TRBV9 combines with J gene TRBJ1-2; no reliable D call. Deletions cut 0 bases from V and 2 bases from J, with 8 bases between. The V gene's germline CDR1 is SGDLS and CDR2 YYNGEE. The CDR3 has 14 amino acids. CDR3 residues: CASSVEPRNYGYTF. CDR3 DNA: TGTGCCAGCAGCGTAGAACCCCGGAACTATGGCTACACCTTC.

This clone showed up just a few times. The gene calls are TRBV6-5 and TRBJ1-4, with D perhaps matching TRBD1 (6 bases). Trimming left V 4 bases short and J 6 bases short, with 12 bases between. Germline V gene sequence: CDR1 MNHEY, CDR2 SVGAGI. There are 14 residues in the CDR3. The CDR3 sequence: CASSSVRGDEKLFF. DNA of the CDR3: TGTGCCAGCAGTTCGGTCAGGGGAGATGAAAAACTGTTTTTT.

V is TRBV11-3 and J is TRBJ2-7; maybe TRBD1 (6 bases). The CDR3 totals 14 residues. Germline CDR1 reads SGHNT; CDR2 reads YENEEA. Trimming removed 5 bases from V and 4 bases from J, with 15 bases in between. The CDR3 sequence is CASSLNRALYEQYF. The CDR3, as DNA: TGTGCCAGCAGCCTGAACAGGGCGCTTTACGAGCAGTACTTC.

The chain combines TRBV15 with TRBJ1-2; 9 bases line up with TRBD1. Germline V gene data show CDR1 as LNHNV and CDR2 as YYDKDF (reference sequence). The CDR3 totals 15 residues. After removal of 4 bases from V and 5 bases from J, the junction contained 8 bases not matched to a gene. The CDR3 coding sequence is TGTGCCACCAGCAAGACAGGGGGAAAGGAGTATGGCTACACCTTC. Encoded protein: CATSKTGGKEYGYTF.

The rearrangement links TRBV20-1 to TRBJ1-3; TRBD1 matches 11 bases. This CDR3 comprises 15 residues. V dropped 3 bases and J dropped 2; count of bases not matched to a gene: 3. The V gene's germline CDR1 is DFQATT and CDR2 SNEGSKA (reference sequence). The CDR3 DNA is TGCAGTGCTAGTTCGGGACAGGGGGCTGGAAACACCATATATTTT. Translation: CSASSGQGAGNTIYF.

The chain has TRBV7-2 and TRBJ1-4, with a tentative D call TRBD1 (6 bases). Germline lookup yields CDR1 SGHTA and CDR2 FQGNSA. V lost 5 bases, J lost 2 bases, and 12 bases lay in between. The CDR3 extends over 15 amino acids. CDR3 in amino acids: CASSPYRATNEKLFF. The CDR3 bases are TGTGCCAGCAGCCCCTACAGGGCCACTAATGAAAAACTGTTTTTT.

V and J are TRBV7-9 and TRBJ2-5, with TRBD2 identical over 14 bases. Trimming removed 4 bases from V and 0 bases from J; junction bases left unmatched: 7. This CDR3 is 18 amino acids long. The V gene's germline CDR1 is SEHNR and CDR2 FQNEAQ (reference sequence). The CDR3 loop reads CASSSGLAGAFHQETQYF. The CDR3 bases are TGTGCCAGCAGCTCGGGACTAGCGGGGGCCTTTCACCAAGAGACCCAGTACTTC.

The chain has TRBV5-5 and TRBJ2-7; TRBD1 matches at 9 bases. The J segment lost 6 bases and the V segment lost 2 bases, leaving 15 bases of the junction unmatched. Per germline, CDR1 SGHKS and CDR2 YYEKEE (reference sequence). The CDR3 has 17 residues. The CDR3 sequence is CASSLYPGWDRVSEQYF. CDR3 nucleotides: TGTGCCAGCAGCTTATACCCGGGGTGGGACAGGGTGAGCGAGCAGTACTTC. Drawing the rest from reference TRBV5-5 and TRBJ2-7, the complete variable domain is DAGVTQSPTHLIKTRGQQVTLRCSPISGHKSVSWYQQVLGQGPQFIFQYYEKEERGRGNFPDRFSARQFPNYSSELNVNALLLGDSALYLCASSLYPGWDRVSEQYFGPGTRLTVT.

This chain uses TRBV6-2 or TRBV6-3 with TRBJ1-5; D is unresolved. Trimming took off 0 bases at V and 0 bases at J, with 9 bases between the two ends. Germline lookup yields CDR1 MNHEY and CDR2 SVGEGT. The CDR3 extends over 16 amino acids. In nucleotides, the CDR3 is TGTGCCAGCAGTTACTCCCCACGGAGTAGCAATCAGCCCCAGCATTTT. As protein: CASSYSPRSSNQPQHF.

The V gene is TRBV7-3, the J gene TRBJ1-1; 9 bases are a match to TRBD1. CDR3 length: 17 amino acids. Germline loops: CDR1 SGHTA, CDR2 FQGTGA. V shed 5 bases and J 1 base; nucleotides not matched to a gene: 11. CDR3 sequence: CASSLYPGDRENTEAFF. CDR3 coding DNA: TGTGCCAGCAGCCTTTACCCAGGGGACAGGGAGAACACTGAAGCTTTCTTT.

This clone was detected a few times. The chain is built from TRBV11-1 and TRBJ1-6; no definite D call. V shed 3 bases and J shed 2 bases, with 8 bases lying between them. The CDR3 length is 15 residues. Germline assignment: CDR1 SGHAT and CDR2 FQDESV (reference sequence). The CDR3: CASSFGEPYNSPLHF. The CDR3 nucleotides are TGTGCCAGCAGCTTTGGGGAGCCCTATAATTCACCCCTCCACTTT. The full variable domain, rest sourced from reference TRBV11-1 and TRBJ1-6, is EAEVAQSPRYKITEKSQAVAFWCDPISGHATLYWYRQILGQGPELLVQFQDESVVDDSQLPKDRFSAERLKGVDSTLKIQPAELGDSAMYLCASSFGEPYNSPLHFGNGTRLTVT.

This clone was observed a single time. The V and J genes are TRBV12-3 or TRBV12-4 and TRBJ1-5, with D uncertain. V lost 6 bases, J lost 5 bases, and 8 bases lay in between. CDR3 size: 12 residues. The CDR3 sequence is CASSPYDQPQHF. The CDR3, as DNA: TGTGCCAGCAGCCCCTATGATCAGCCCCAGCATTTT.

CDR3 nucleotide sequence: TGTGCCAGCTCACCTGACAGGGACAATCAGCCCCAGCATTTT. Its protein product is CASSPDRDNQPQHF. The chain couples TRBV18 to TRBJ1-5; 7 bases fit TRBD1. Unmatched junction bases numbered 2, after V lost 3 bases and J lost 3 bases. The CDR3 contains 14 residues. Germline V CDR1 and CDR2: KGHSH, LQKENI.